This TCR beta chain was recovered during a study of T-cell reconstitution after alpha-beta-depleted transplantation in children. The CDR3 has 16 residues. Trimming removed 0 bases from V and 4 bases from J, with 15 bases in between. Germline assignment: CDR1 MNHEY and CDR2 SVGAGI. As it was prepared, the TCRbeta library received unique molecular identifiers. TCRdb fed the PCR reads into MiXCR, producing one record per CDR3 protein. The data contain 250,000 to 300,000 distinct CDR3 sequences, around 7.1% of them singletons. This clonotype was observed at least ten times. Its specificity is not known. Regarding the study as a whole: After one year, T-cell counts and TCRbeta diversity mostly came from new T cells. Some patients' high day-60 TCRbeta diversity was traced to surviving recipient T cells and thymic progenitors. Where alpha-beta T cells came from about two months after transplant was reportedly several hundred expanded graft clones.

This sample comprised peripheral blood, obtained 360 days after TCRalphabeta/CD19-depleted stem cell transplant. The sequence came from a female patient aged 2-10 years who had a stem cell transplant for Fanconi anemia, so the T cells may come from the graft donor. The rearrangement links TRBV6-5 to TRBJ2-5; perhaps D is TRBD1 or TRBD2 (5 bases each). The CDR3 region has the DNA TGTGCCAGCAGTTACTCGAAAGACAGCCGGGGAGAGACCCAGTACTTC. Its protein product is CASSYSKDSRGETQYF.